This record covers a single T cell receptor (beta chain). What it recognizes is unknown. This sample was taken from a study of shared clonotypes between healthy human individuals. Overall study findings and caveats: Despite large depth, rarefaction showed incomplete sorted-subset sequencing. Naive subsets generally exceeded memory subsets in estimated richness.

The CDR3 is 14 residues long. The V and J ends lost 4 bases and 5 bases, in that order; junction bases with no gene match: 4. CDR1 and CDR2 (germline): SGHVS, FNYEAQ. Some clones are missing from TCRdb's copy, which holds only in-frame ones; the method was immunoSEQ multiplex PCR. Among about 1 million clones listed, around 74% were seen once. The sample was memory CD4+ T cells sorted from blood. Subset reported: CD45RA-negative fraction. The sequence was collected from a man aged 18 to 30 in good health. The V gene is TRBV7-6, the J gene TRBJ2-1; 8 bases are a match to TRBD2. The CDR3 region is CASSSWTSHNEQFF. The CDR3, as DNA: TGTGCCAGCAGCTCCTGGACTAGCCACAATGAGCAGTTCTTC. Using reference TRBV7-6 and TRBJ2-1 for the parts outside the CDR3, the full variable domain is GAGVSQSPRYKVTKRGQDVALRCDPISGHVSLYWYRQALGQGPEFLTYFNYEAQQDKSGLPNDRFSAERPEGSISTLTIQRTEQRDSAMYRCASSSWTSHNEQFFGPGTRLTVL.